Shown below are 17 T cell receptor beta chains from a single sample sequenced in a study of shared clonotypes between healthy human individuals (dated by TCRdb to about 2020). The method was the immunoSEQ multiplex PCR assay. TCRdb stores this immuneACCESS table with in-frame sequences only. Part of the clones is absent; in the studies checked, under half of the shortfall reflects unresolved V genes, and no reason is known for the rest. Within this sample are over a million clones, with approximately 76% of them counted one time only. The ten largest clones represent approximately 1.5% of the sample. The sequenced material came from memory CD4+ T cells sorted from blood. The cell subset or site tag for this specimen amounts to: CD45RA-negative fraction. These receptors came from a man younger than 30 in good health.

The rearrangement links TRBV7-2 to TRBJ2-2; no definite D call. V was shortened by 5 bases and J by 4 bases, with 17 bases between the two germline ends. This CDR3 is 16 amino acids long. Germline CDR1 SGHTA, CDR2 FQGNSA. The CDR3 nucleotides read TGTGCCAGCAGCCTATATTCCCCCCGAGGCACCGGGGAGCTGTTTTTT. This sequence encodes CASSLYSPRGTGELFF.

The chain is built from TRBV4-3 and TRBJ1-1, with D possibly TRBD1 on 6 matching bases. Germline CDR1 is LGHNA and CDR2 is YSLEER. There are 15 residues in the CDR3. V lost 1 base and J 4 bases, leaving 13 bases between the germline ends. The CDR3: CASSQGSLGATEAFF. CDR3 in DNA: TGCGCCAGCAGCCAAGGAAGTCTGGGGGCCACTGAAGCTTTCTTT.

This chain joins TRBV6-1 and TRBJ2-1; 10 nucleotides line up with TRBD2. Trimming removed 2 bases from V and 3 bases from J; junction bases left unmatched: 1. Germline CDR1 is MNHNS and CDR2 is SASEGT. CDR3 length: 15 amino acids. The CDR3 spells CASSESSGGYNEQFF. CDR3 nucleotides: TGTGCCAGCAGTGAATCTAGCGGGGGCTACAATGAGCAGTTCTTC.

The V gene is TRBV6-1, the J gene TRBJ1-4; D may be TRBD1 (5 bases). The ends were cut back, 1 base at V and 8 bases at J, with 14 bases in the middle. From germline, CDR1 is MNHNS and CDR2 SASEGT. The CDR3 has 15 residues. The CDR3 sequence is CASSEVRGVGEKLFF. Written as DNA, the CDR3 is TGTGCCAGCAGTGAAGTTAGGGGAGTGGGCGAAAAACTGTTTTTT.

The chain couples TRBV6-5 to TRBJ2-1; D perhaps matches TRBD2 (6 bases). The V end was cut by 0 bases, the J end by 8 bases, with 14 bases between. The CDR3 extends over 15 amino acids. The germline V gene has CDR1 MNHEY and CDR2 SVGAGI. CDR3 DNA: TGTGCCAGCAGTTACTCTCGGGGGTTGATGGATGAGCAGTTCTTC. This encodes CASSYSRGLMDEQFF.

The chain combines TRBV6-6 with TRBJ2-3; 14 bases fit TRBD2. Germline assignment: CDR1 MNHNY and CDR2 SVGAGI (reference sequence). Unmatched junction bases numbered 5, after V lost 5 bases and J lost 7 bases. The CDR3 loop spans 15 amino acids. The CDR3 nucleotides read TGTGCCAGCAGTCCCGGACTAGCGGGGGGTTATACGCAGTATTTT. Encoded protein: CASSPGLAGGYTQYF.

The chain combines TRBV9 with TRBJ1-2; 10 nucleotides agree with TRBD1. From germline, CDR1 is SGDLS and CDR2 YYNGEE. Germline trimming cut 1 base from V and 6 bases from J; bases unmatched to any gene: 3. The CDR3 runs 14 residues. The CDR3 DNA reads TGTGCCAGCAGCGTAAGGGACAGGGGTGATGGCTACACCTTC. Translated, it gives CASSVRDRGDGYTF.

As for this clone: In the same sample, other DNA sequences code for this CDR3. The chain couples TRBV6-5 to TRBJ2-7; D is undetermined. The CDR3 contains 13 residues. The germline V gene has CDR1 MNHEY and CDR2 SVGAGI. V gave up 5 bases and J gave up 0 bases, with 8 bases separating them. The CDR3 sequence is CASSRTGSYEQYF. CDR3 coding DNA: TGTGCCAGCAGTCGTACCGGCTCCTACGAGCAGTACTTC.

The chain employs TRBV21-1 and TRBJ1-4; the D call TRBD1 from the table was never checked on the DNA. TRBV21-1 has pseudogene status. The CDR3 is made up of 14 amino acids. CDR3 amino acids: CAMTQGAGNEKLFF. In DNA, the CDR3 is TGTGCCATGACACAGGGGGCAGGTAATGAAAAACTGTTTTTT.

This clone has just a few counts. The chain employs TRBV5-1 and TRBJ2-6; D gene unclear. Germline V lookup: CDR1 SGHRS, CDR2 YFSETQ. V lost 1 base, J lost 0 bases, and 11 bases lay in between. CDR3 length equals 17 residues. The CDR3: CASSLTVTTSGANVLTF. The CDR3 DNA reads as TGCGCCAGCAGCTTGACTGTCACTACCTCTGGGGCCAACGTCCTGACTTTC.

The chain uses TRBV9 and TRBJ2-3, with TRBD2 identical over 11 bases. Germline loops: CDR1 SGDLS, CDR2 YYNGEE. Trimming cost V 4 bases and J 7 bases; bases outside gene matches: 8. The length of the CDR3 is 15 residues. CDR3 protein: CASSSSGTSGYTQYF. The CDR3 region has the DNA TGTGCCAGCAGCTCTTCCGGGACTAGCGGATATACGCAGTATTTT.

As DNA, the CDR3 is TGTGCCAGCAGACCCCAGACCTCTGGGGCCAACGTCCTGACTTTC. Protein product: CASRPQTSGANVLTF. The chain employs TRBV28 and TRBJ2-6, with D uncertain. Germline CDR1 and CDR2: MDHEN and SYDVKM. Trimming removed 6 bases at V and 0 bases at J, with 9 bases between. The length of the CDR3 is 15 residues.

V gene TRBV4-1 combines with J gene TRBJ2-5; no clear D. This CDR3 comprises 14 residues. Per germline, CDR1 MGHRA and CDR2 YSYEKL. V dropped 1 base and J dropped 3 bases, with 9 bases sitting between them. The DNA for the CDR3 is TGCGCCAGCAGCCAAGGGGTTCGAGAAGAGACCCAGTACTTC. It encodes CASSQGVREETQYF.

This sequence joins TRBV9 and TRBJ2-3, with 9 bases aligning to TRBD2. Germline V gives CDR1 SGDLS, CDR2 YYNGEE. The J segment lost 4 bases and the V segment lost 3 bases, leaving 9 bases of the junction unmatched. The CDR3 runs 16 residues. The CDR3 DNA reads TGTGCCAGCAGCGGGCCGGGCGCGGGAGGGCCAGATACGCAGTATTTT. Its protein is CASSGPGAGGPDTQYF.

The V gene is TRBV6-5, the J gene TRBJ1-2; D might be TRBD1 (5 bases). V was shortened by 2 bases and J by 8 bases, with 15 bases between the two germline ends. There are 14 residues in the CDR3. Germline CDR1 MNHEY, CDR2 SVGAGI. The CDR3 DNA follows: TGTGCCAGCAGTTACAGGGGCAGGGAGGGCGGCTACACCTTC. It encodes CASSYRGREGGYTF.

The chain has TRBV28 and TRBJ1-5; D may be TRBD1 (6 bases). The length of the CDR3 is 16 residues. Germline CDR1 is MDHEN and CDR2 is SYDVKM. The V and J ends lost 4 bases and 3 bases respectively, with 16 bases between them. The CDR3 DNA reads as TGTGCCAGCAGTTACTCCAGGCCAGGGGCCAATCAGCCCCAGCATTTT. Its protein product is CASSYSRPGANQPQHF.

The chain carries TRBV29-1 and TRBJ2-5, with no clear D. Germline assignment: CDR1 SQVTM and CDR2 ANQGSEA. The CDR3 spans 12 residues. V was shortened by 4 bases and J by 5 bases, with 11 bases between the two germline ends. The CDR3 nucleotides are TGCAGCGTTGTGGAGCTGGGGGAGACCCAGTACTTC. Translating it yields CSVVELGETQYF.